A selection of T cell receptor beta chains follows, all from one sample in a study of T-cell memory formation after mild COVID-19. Each CDR3 protein gets one entry after TCRdb re-called the 5' RACE reads with MiXCR. The sample records over 120,000 distinct CDR3 sequences, around 25% being singletons. Sequencing input: PBMCs or a T cell subset sorted from them (not recorded which). Every receptor here comes from an adult woman who had mild COVID-19 (a few samples of this study predate the infection). Cell type and time point are not known. The CDR3 runs from the conserved cysteine through the conserved F or W. The D gene is left open where the match is weak. Clone size is not always given. Where it is, it says once, few, many or a class for expanded clones.

TGTGCCAGCAGCTTTATTTCAAGCTACGAGCAGTACTTC | CASSFISSYEQYF | TRBJ2-7 | - | TRBV7-9 | 13 | -
TGTGCCAGCAGTTTGGGCATCACCCCTTATGGCTACACCTTC | CASSLGITPYGYTF | TRBJ1-2 | - | TRBV12-3/TRBV12-4 | 14 | -
TGTGCCAGCAGCTCCCCTGGGGGATCAACTAATGAAAAACTGTTTTTT | CASSSPGGSTNEKLFF | TRBJ1-4 | - | TRBV7-6 | 16 | -
TGCAGCGTTGAAGATTATAACGCGAACTACGAGCAGTACTTC | CSVEDYNANYEQYF | TRBJ2-7 | few | TRBV29-1 | 14 | -
TGTGCCAGCACCGGCGGGGGGAATGTAGGTGAGCAGTTCTTC | CASTGGGNVGEQFF | TRBJ2-1 | - | TRBV12-3/TRBV12-4 | 14 | TRBD2
TGTGCCAGCAGTCCCAATATGCGGATGAACACTGAAGCTTTCTTT | CASSPNMRMNTEAFF | TRBJ1-1 | few | TRBV2 | 15 | -
TGTGCCAGCAGTCTCAGCGGAAGCTACACTGAAGCTTTCTTT | CASSLSGSYTEAFF | TRBJ1-1 | - | TRBV6-5 | 14 | -
TGCAGTGCTGAGGGGGTGAGGAGTTCCTACGAGCAGTACTTC | CSAEGVRSSYEQYF | TRBJ2-7 | few | TRBV20-1 | 14 | -
TGTGCCTGGAGTGATGGGGGTTTTAGCAATCAGCCCCAGCATTTT | CAWSDGGFSNQPQHF | TRBJ1-5 | - | TRBV30 | 15 | -
TGTGCCAGCAGCCAGATAAGCGGACAGGGCTCTGGGGCCAACGTCCTGACTTTC | CASSQISGQGSGANVLTF | TRBJ2-6 | - | TRBV7-9 | 18 | TRBD1
TGTGCCAGCAGCCAAGCGGGGTGGGAGCAGTTCTTC | CASSQAGWEQFF | TRBJ2-1 | - | TRBV3-1 | 12 | -
TGCAGCGTTGGCGGAGGGGTTCGGGCTGAAGCTTTCTTT | CSVGGGVRAEAFF | TRBJ1-1 | - | TRBV29-1 | 13 | -
TGTGCCAGTAATAGCGGGGGGGACGCAGATACGCAGTATTTT | CASNSGGDADTQYF | TRBJ2-3 | - | TRBV6-1 | 14 | TRBD2
TGTGCCAGCAGCGAGTTCGGACTAGCGGGTGATCAAGAGACCCAGTACTTC | CASSEFGLAGDQETQYF | TRBJ2-5 | - | TRBV5-6 | 17 | TRBD2
TGTGCCAGCTCACCACCCTTGGGGACCAGCTCCTACAATGAGCAGTTCTTC | CASSPPLGTSSYNEQFF | TRBJ2-1 | few | TRBV18 | 17 | -
TGTGCCATCAGTCCCGGGACTAGCGGCAGGGAGCAGTTCTTC | CAISPGTSGREQFF | TRBJ2-1 | few | TRBV10-3 | 14 | TRBD2
TGTGCCAGCAGCCAAGGTACGATTGGCCCAAAGCAGTTCTTC | CASSQGTIGPKQFF | TRBJ2-1 | - | TRBV3-1 | 14 | -
TGCAGCGTTGAACAGGGGAGATACGAGCAGTACTTC | CSVEQGRYEQYF | TRBJ2-7 | many | TRBV29-1 | 12 | -
TGTGCCAGCAGCCTAGGAGTAGCGGGGGGGCGAGATACGCAGTATTTT | CASSLGVAGGRDTQYF | TRBJ2-3 | few | TRBV7-3 | 16 | TRBD2
TGTGCCAGCCCCCCCAGCGCCCCAGGCGGGAGCTCCTACGAGCAGTACTTC | CASPPSAPGGSSYEQYF | TRBJ2-7 | medium-sized | TRBV7-9 | 17 | TRBD2
TGTGCCAGCAGCACCGGGACAGGGTCTGAAGCTTTCTTT | CASSTGTGSEAFF | TRBJ1-1 | - | TRBV9 | 13 | TRBD1
TGTGCCAGCAGTCCGTTAGCGGACACCTACAATGAGCAGTTCTTC | CASSPLADTYNEQFF | TRBJ2-1 | - | TRBV6-6 | 15 | -
TGTGCCAGCAGCCCCTCAGGGACTAGCGGGCACGAGCAGTACTTC | CASSPSGTSGHEQYF | TRBJ2-7 | few | TRBV7-6 | 15 | TRBD2
TGCGCCAGCAGCCACACCTGGGGCAGCTCCTACGAGCAGTACTTC | CASSHTWGSSYEQYF | TRBJ2-7 | few | TRBV4-3 | 15 | -
TGTGCCAGCAGTTACTTCAACACAGATACGCAGTATTTT | CASSYFNTDTQYF | TRBJ2-3 | few | TRBV6-5 | 13 | -
TGTGCCAGCAGCTTCCTCTACGAGCAGTACTTC | CASSFLYEQYF | TRBJ2-7 | few | TRBV5-6 | 11 | -
TGTGCCAGCAGACCCCAGGAGAGCCCGGGAGGCACAGATACGCAGTATTTT | CASRPQESPGGTDTQYF | TRBJ2-3 | - | TRBV27 | 17 | -
TGTGCCAGCAGCCCGCTAATTGAACAGGGTAGGAGCAAGAACACTGAAGCTTTCTTT | CASSPLIEQGRSKNTEAFF | TRBJ1-1 | - | TRBV3-1 | 19 | -
TGCGCCAGCAGCTTGGCCACAGGTGGTGAAAAACTGTTTTTT | CASSLATGGEKLFF | TRBJ1-4 | once | TRBV5-1 | 14 | -
TGTGCCAGCAGCTTAGTCCCAGGACCGCAGCGGGGCTACACCTTC | CASSLVPGPQRGYTF | TRBJ1-2 | - | TRBV7-6 | 15 | -
TGTGCCAGCAGTTTTCAGGCCCAAGAGACCCAGTACTTC | CASSFQAQETQYF | TRBJ2-5 | - | TRBV12-3/TRBV12-4 | 13 | -
TGTGCCAGCAGCTTGGAGCGACTGGTTACGGCCAGGGGGCATGAGACCCAGTACTTC | CASSLERLVTARGHETQYF | TRBJ2-5 | few | TRBV5-6 | 19 | TRBD1
TGTGCCAGCAGTTTACTCGGGGGGACTGAAGCTTTCTTT | CASSLLGGTEAFF | TRBJ1-1 | few | TRBV12-3/TRBV12-4 | 13 | -
TGTGCCAGCAGCTCAGGGGGTCAGCCCCAGCATTTT | CASSSGGQPQHF | TRBJ1-5 | few | TRBV7-9 | 12 | TRBD1
TGTGCCAGCAGCTTAGTAGTTGGATCGGGATATGGCTACACCTTC | CASSLVVGSGYGYTF | TRBJ1-2 | - | TRBV7-9 | 15 | -
TGCGCCAGCAGCCAAGACAGATACACTGAAGCTTTCTTT | CASSQDRYTEAFF | TRBJ1-1 | few | TRBV4-1 | 13 | -
TGTGCCAGCAGCTTAGATCTAGCGGGGGGTTTGAATGAGCAGTTCTTC | CASSLDLAGGLNEQFF | TRBJ2-1 | - | TRBV11-2 | 16 | TRBD2
TGTGCCACCAGACTAGCGGGATACAATGAGCAGTTCTTC | CATRLAGYNEQFF | TRBJ2-1 | - | TRBV7-2 | 13 | TRBD2
TGTGCCAGCAGTAAATCCAGGGAAAAACTGTTTTTT | CASSKSREKLFF | TRBJ1-4 | few | TRBV6-5 | 12 | -
TGTGCCAGCAGCTTAGATCTCGCTAGCGGGTTGGAGACCCAGTACTTC | CASSLDLASGLETQYF | TRBJ2-5 | - | TRBV7-2 | 16 | TRBD2
TGCAGTGCTAGAGGTACAGGGAGGGGCACTGAAGCTTTCTTT | CSARGTGRGTEAFF | TRBJ1-1 | few | TRBV20-1 | 14 | -
TGTGCCAGCACTTTAAACACCGGGACAGGGGAAAACATTCAGTACTTC | CASTLNTGTGENIQYF | TRBJ2-4 | - | TRBV12-3/TRBV12-4 | 16 | TRBD1
TGTGCCAGCAGCTTGGATGGAGCGGGAGGCGCAGATACGCAGTATTTT | CASSLDGAGGADTQYF | TRBJ2-3 | few | TRBV5-5 | 16 | TRBD2
TGTGCCACCAGCAGGGGTAGCTACAATGAGCAGTTCTTC | CATSRGSYNEQFF | TRBJ2-1 | - | TRBV15 | 13 | -
TGTGCCAGCAGCTTAGTCGGCGGGAGAGGGCTTGAGCAGTTCTTC | CASSLVGGRGLEQFF | TRBJ2-1 | - | TRBV7-8 | 15 | TRBD2
TGTGCCACCCACCCTGACGGGTCCATATACAATGAGCAGTTCTTC | CATHPDGSIYNEQFF | TRBJ2-1 | few | TRBV15 | 15 | -
TGTGCCAGCAGTGTGACGGGGGCCTTAGGCTGGAATCAGCCCCAGCATTTT | CASSVTGALGWNQPQHF | TRBJ1-5 | few | TRBV12-3/TRBV12-4 | 17 | -
TGTGCCAGCAGCCCCCAGGGAAACGGGGGCGCAGATACGCAGTATTTT | CASSPQGNGGADTQYF | TRBJ2-3 | few | TRBV9 | 16 | -